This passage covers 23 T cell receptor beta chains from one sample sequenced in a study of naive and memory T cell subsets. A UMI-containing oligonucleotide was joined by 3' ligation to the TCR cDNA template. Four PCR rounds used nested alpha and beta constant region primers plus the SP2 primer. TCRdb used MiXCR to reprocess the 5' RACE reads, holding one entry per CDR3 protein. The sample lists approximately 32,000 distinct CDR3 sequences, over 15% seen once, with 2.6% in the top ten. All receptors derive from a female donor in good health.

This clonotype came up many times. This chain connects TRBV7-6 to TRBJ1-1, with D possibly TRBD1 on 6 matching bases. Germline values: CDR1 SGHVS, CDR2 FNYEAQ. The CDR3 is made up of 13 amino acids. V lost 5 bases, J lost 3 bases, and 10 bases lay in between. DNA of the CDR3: TGTGCCAGCAGCCCTCAGGGGTACACTGAAGCTTTCTTT. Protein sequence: CASSPQGYTEAFF.

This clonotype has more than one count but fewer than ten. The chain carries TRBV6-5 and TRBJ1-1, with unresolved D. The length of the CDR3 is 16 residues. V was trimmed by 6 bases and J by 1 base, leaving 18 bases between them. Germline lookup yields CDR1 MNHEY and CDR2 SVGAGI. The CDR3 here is CASSHRHSGSNTEAFF. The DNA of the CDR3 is TGTGCCAGCAGCCACCGGCATTCCGGATCGAACACTGAAGCTTTCTTT.

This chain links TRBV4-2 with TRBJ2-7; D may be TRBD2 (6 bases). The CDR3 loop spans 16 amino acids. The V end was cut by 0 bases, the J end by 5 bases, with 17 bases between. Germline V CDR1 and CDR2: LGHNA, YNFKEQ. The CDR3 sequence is CASSQDSGVPSDEQYF. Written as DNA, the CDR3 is TGTGCCAGCAGCCAAGATTCGGGGGTCCCCTCGGACGAGCAGTACTTC.

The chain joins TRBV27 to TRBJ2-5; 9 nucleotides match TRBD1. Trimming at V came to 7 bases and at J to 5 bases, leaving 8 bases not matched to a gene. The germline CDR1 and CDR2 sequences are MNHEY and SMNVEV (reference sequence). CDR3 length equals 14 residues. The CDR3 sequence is CASTDRGLGETQYF. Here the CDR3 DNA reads TGTGCCAGCACTGACAGGGGGTTGGGGGAGACCCAGTACTTC.

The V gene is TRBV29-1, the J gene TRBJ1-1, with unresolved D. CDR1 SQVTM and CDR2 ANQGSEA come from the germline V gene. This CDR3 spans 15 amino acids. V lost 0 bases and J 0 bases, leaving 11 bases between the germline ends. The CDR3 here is CSVEDLRRMNTEAFF. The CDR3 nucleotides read TGCAGCGTTGAAGATCTCCGCCGGATGAACACTGAAGCTTTCTTT.

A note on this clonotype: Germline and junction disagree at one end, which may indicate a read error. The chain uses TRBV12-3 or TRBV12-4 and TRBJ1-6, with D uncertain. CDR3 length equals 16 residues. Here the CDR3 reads CANSTASPHSGSPLHF. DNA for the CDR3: TGTGCCAACAGTACGGCGTCACCCCATAGTGGTTCACCCCTCCACTTT.

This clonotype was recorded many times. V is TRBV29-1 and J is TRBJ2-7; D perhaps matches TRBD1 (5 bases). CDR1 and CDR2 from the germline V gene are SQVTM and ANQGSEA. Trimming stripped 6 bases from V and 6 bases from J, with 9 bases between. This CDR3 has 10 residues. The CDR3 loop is CSVGQGEQYF. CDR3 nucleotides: TGCAGCGTAGGGCAGGGCGAGCAGTACTTC.

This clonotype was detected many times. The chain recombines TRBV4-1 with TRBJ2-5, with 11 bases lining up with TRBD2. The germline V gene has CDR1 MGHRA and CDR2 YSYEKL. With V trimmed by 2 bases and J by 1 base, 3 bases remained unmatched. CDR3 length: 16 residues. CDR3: CASSQRLAGSQETQYF. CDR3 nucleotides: TGCGCCAGCAGCCAAAGACTAGCGGGATCCCAAGAGACCCAGTACTTC.

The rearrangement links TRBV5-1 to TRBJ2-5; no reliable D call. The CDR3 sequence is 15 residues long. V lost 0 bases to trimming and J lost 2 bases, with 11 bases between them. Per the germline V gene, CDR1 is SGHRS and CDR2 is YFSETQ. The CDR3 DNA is TGCGCCAGCAGCTTGGAGGCCTCATCTCAAGAGACCCAGTACTTC. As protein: CASSLEASSQETQYF. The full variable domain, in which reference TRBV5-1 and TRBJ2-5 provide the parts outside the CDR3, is KAGVTQTPRYLIKTRGQQVTLSCSPISGHRSVSWYQQTPGQGLQFLFEYFSETQRNKGNFPGRFSGRQFSNSRSEMNVSTLELGDSALYLCASSLEASSQETQYFGPGTRLLVL.

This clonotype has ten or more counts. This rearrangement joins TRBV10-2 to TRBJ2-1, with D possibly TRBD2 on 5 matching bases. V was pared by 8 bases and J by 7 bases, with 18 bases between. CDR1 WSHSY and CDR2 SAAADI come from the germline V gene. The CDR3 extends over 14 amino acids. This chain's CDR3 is CASSPLPRGNEQFF. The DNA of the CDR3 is TGCGCCAGCTCCCCCCTACCTCGCGGGAATGAGCAGTTCTTC.

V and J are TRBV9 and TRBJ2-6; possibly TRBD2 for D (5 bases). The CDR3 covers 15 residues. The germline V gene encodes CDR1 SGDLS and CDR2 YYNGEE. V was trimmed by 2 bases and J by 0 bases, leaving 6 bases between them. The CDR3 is CASSVGGSGANVLTF. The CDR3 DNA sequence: TGTGCCAGCAGCGTCGGAGGCTCTGGGGCCAACGTCCTGACTTTC.

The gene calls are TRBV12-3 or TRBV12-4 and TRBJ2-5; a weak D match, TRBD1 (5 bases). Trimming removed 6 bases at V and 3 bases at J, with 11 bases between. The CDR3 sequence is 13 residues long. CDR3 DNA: TGTGCCAGCAGAACCAGGGAAAAAGAGACCCAGTACTTC. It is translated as CASRTREKETQYF.

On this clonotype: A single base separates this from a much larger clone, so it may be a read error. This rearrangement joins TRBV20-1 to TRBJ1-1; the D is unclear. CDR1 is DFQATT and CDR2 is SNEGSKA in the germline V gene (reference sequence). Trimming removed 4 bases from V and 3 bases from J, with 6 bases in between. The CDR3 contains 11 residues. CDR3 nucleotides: TGCAGTGCTACGACGGACACTGAAGCTTTCTTT. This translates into CSATTDTEAFF.

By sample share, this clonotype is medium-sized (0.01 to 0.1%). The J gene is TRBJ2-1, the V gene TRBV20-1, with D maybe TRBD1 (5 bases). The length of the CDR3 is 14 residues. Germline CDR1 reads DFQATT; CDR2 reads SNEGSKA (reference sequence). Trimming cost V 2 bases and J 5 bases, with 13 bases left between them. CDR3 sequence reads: CSARFPAGHNEQFF. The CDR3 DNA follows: TGCAGTGCTAGATTCCCAGCAGGGCACAATGAGCAGTTCTTC.

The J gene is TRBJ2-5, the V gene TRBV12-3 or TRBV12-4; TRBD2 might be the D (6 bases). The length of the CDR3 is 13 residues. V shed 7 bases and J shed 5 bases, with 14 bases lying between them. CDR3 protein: CASTFGSEETQYF. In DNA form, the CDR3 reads TGTGCCAGCACTTTCGGGAGCGAGGAGACCCAGTACTTC.

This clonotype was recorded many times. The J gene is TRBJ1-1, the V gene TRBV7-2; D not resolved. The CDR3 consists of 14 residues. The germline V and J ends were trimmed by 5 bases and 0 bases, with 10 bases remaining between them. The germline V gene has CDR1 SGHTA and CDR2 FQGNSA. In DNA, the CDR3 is TGTGCCAGCAGCCCCTCCGACATGAACACTGAAGCTTTCTTT. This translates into CASSPSDMNTEAFF.

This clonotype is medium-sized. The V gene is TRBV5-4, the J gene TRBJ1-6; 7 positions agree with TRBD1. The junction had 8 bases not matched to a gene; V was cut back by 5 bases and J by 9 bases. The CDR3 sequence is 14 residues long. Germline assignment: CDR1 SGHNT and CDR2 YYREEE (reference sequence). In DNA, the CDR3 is TGTGCCAGCAGTCTGGGAACAGGGGTTTCACCCCTCCACTTT. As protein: CASSLGTGVSPLHF.

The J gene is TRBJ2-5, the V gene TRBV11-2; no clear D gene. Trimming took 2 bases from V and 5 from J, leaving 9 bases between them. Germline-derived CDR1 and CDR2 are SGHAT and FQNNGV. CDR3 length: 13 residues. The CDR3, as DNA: TGTGCCAGCAGCTTAACGTCTGGGGAGACCCAGTACTTC. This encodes CASSLTSGETQYF.

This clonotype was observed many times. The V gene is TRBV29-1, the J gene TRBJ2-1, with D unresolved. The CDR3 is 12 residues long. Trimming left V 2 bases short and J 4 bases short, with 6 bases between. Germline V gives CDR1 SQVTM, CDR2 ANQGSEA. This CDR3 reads CSVEKVYNEQFF. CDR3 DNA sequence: TGCAGCGTTGAAAAGGTGTACAATGAGCAGTTCTTC.

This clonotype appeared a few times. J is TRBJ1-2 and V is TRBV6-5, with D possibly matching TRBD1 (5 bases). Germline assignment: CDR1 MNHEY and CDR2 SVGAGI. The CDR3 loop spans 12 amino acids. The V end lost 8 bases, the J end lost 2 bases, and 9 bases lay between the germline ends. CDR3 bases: TGTGCCAGCGGTGGGGGGAACTATGGCTACACCTTC. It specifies CASGGGNYGYTF.

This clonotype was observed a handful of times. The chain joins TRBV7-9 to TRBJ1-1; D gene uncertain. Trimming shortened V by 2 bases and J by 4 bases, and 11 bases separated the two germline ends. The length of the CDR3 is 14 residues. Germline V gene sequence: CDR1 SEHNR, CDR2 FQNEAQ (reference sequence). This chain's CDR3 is CASSLLTVGTEAFF. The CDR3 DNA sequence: TGTGCCAGCAGCTTATTGACGGTGGGCACTGAAGCTTTCTTT.

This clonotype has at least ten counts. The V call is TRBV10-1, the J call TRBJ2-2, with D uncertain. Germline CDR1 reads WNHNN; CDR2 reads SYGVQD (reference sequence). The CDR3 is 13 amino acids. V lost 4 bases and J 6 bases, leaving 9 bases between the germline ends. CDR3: CASSGMKAGELFF. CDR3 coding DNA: TGCGCCAGCAGTGGGATGAAGGCCGGGGAGCTGTTTTTT.

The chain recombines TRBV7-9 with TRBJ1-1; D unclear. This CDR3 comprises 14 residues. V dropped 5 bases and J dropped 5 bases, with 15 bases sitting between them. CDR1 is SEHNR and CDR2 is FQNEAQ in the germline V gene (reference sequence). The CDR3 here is CASSLRRSGTEAFF. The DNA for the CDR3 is TGTGCCAGCAGCCTTCGACGGAGCGGGACTGAAGCTTTCTTT.